The present TCR beta chain was sequenced within a study of blood T cell repertoires in COVID-19. Study as a whole: Acute and convalescent COVID-19 samples came from the United States, Italy and Spain. T cells, B-cell-depleted T cells, or PBMCs provided the cDNA or gDNA that served as material.

As originally analysed: Amplification with reference gene primers provided the estimates of nucleated cell counts. TCRdb's copy holds only in-frame clones and misses some; the assay was immunoSEQ multiplex PCR. V, J and clone size were drawn from that table, and D and trimming were deduced from the DNA. The table has 200,000 to 250,000 clones, about 85% seen once; the top ten hold approximately 18%. This clone has just a few counts. With 4 bases removed from V and 0 bases from J, the gap between germline ends came to 16 bases. The CDR3 is 16 amino acids. Germline CDR1 and CDR2: SGHRS and YFSETQ. The chain employs TRBV5-1 and TRBJ1-1; weak D call: TRBD1 (5 bases). The sample consisted of PBMCs or T cells enriched from blood (not recorded which). The source of this sequence is a man aged 40-49 years who had recovered from COVID-19. CDR3 residues: CASSIAAGPLNTEAFF. As DNA, the CDR3 is TGCGCCAGCAGCATTGCTGCGGGACCCTTGAACACTGAAGCTTTCTTT.